The 11 T cell receptor beta chains given below trace back to one sample, sequenced in a study of T cells expressing NK-cell markers. Following a re-call of the 5' RACE reads, TCRdb has one entry per CDR3 protein and lacks DNA. This sample's table has a few hundred thousand distinct CDR3 sequences. The sample taken for sequencing was blood T cells: a sorted CD56 or NKG2C T cell subset, CD4+ or CD8+ T cells, or bulk PBMC T cells (not recorded which). The receptors were gathered from a man aged 18-69 years in good health.

J is TRBJ2-1 and V is TRBV5-1; absent DNA, TCRdb's TRBD2 call cannot be checked. Germline CDR1 reads SGHRS; CDR2 reads YFSETQ. The CDR3 sequence is 17 residues long. The CDR3 region is CASALRTTSGTTTEQFF.

The rearrangement uses TRBV20-1 and TRBJ1-6; TCRdb selects TRBD1, and the lack of DNA leaves this call unchecked. The V gene's germline CDR1 is DFQATT and CDR2 SNEGSKA (reference sequence). This CDR3 is built from 15 residues. This CDR3 reads CSAATGGQFKSPLHF.

J is TRBJ2-7 and V is TRBV5-1; TCRdb's D call of TRBD1 is untestable without DNA. The CDR3 has 17 residues. CDR1 and CDR2 from the germline V gene are SGHRS and YFSETQ. The CDR3 loop is CASSPGHFPSYTYEQYF. Filled out from reference TRBV5-1 and TRBJ2-7, the complete variable domain reads KAGVTQTPRYLIKTRGQQVTLSCSPISGHRSVSWYQQTPGQGLQFLFEYFSETQRNKGNFPGRFSGRQFSNSRSEMNVSTLELGDSALYLCASSPGHFPSYTYEQYFGPGTRLTVT.

The rearrangement uses TRBV20-1 and TRBJ2-7; the TRBD2 assignment by TCRdb is unverifiable without DNA. Germline CDR1 is DFQATT and CDR2 is SNEGSKA (reference sequence). This CDR3 spans 18 amino acids. This CDR3 reads CSATVPVLLAGGKYEQYF.

The chain uses TRBV11-2 and TRBJ1-1. The CDR3 spans 13 residues. Germline CDR1 and CDR2: SGHAT and FQNNGV. This CDR3 is CASSQTTNTEAFF. Drawing the rest from reference TRBV11-2 and TRBJ1-1, the complete variable domain is EAGVAQSPRYKIIEKRQSVAFWCNPISGHATLYWYQQILGQGPKLLIQFQNNGVVDDSQLPKDRFSAERLKGVDSTLKIQPAKLEDSAVYLCASSQTTNTEAFFGQGTRLTVV.

The V call is TRBV7-9, the J call TRBJ2-1; TCRdb names TRBD1, which stays unverified in the absence of DNA. This CDR3 spans 16 amino acids. CDR1 and CDR2 (germline): SEHNR, FQNEAQ (reference sequence). Here the CDR3 reads CASSRTGTGPRGEQFF.

The CDR3 region is CASSQDLGAGVDEQYF. The chain has TRBV3-1 and TRBJ2-7; TCRdb proposes TRBD2, but this gene call is untestable without DNA. The CDR3 is 16 amino acids. The germline gives CDR1 LGHDT, CDR2 YNNKEL (reference sequence).

The rearrangement links TRBV6-1 to TRBJ2-2; TCRdb selects TRBD2, and the lack of DNA leaves this call unchecked. The CDR3 loop spans 16 amino acids. Germline lookup yields CDR1 MNHNS and CDR2 SASEGT. The CDR3 reads CASISRGALNTGELFF.

The V and J genes are TRBV11-1 and TRBJ2-3; without DNA, the TCRdb call of TRBD2 cannot be checked. The CDR3 sequence is 15 residues long. The germline V gene encodes CDR1 SGHAT and CDR2 FQDESV (reference sequence). The CDR3 spells CASSFGLPSTDTQYF.

V is TRBV2 and J is TRBJ2-3; no DNA is available, so the TRBD2 call from TCRdb remains unchecked. The CDR3 has 14 residues. CDR1 SNHLY and CDR2 FYNNEI come from the germline V gene. This CDR3 is CASHSGGATDTQYF.

This chain links TRBV15 with TRBJ2-5; TCRdb names TRBD1, which stays unverified in the absence of DNA. CDR3 length equals 17 residues. CDR1 is LNHNV and CDR2 is YYDKDF in the germline V gene (reference sequence). CDR3 in amino acids: CATSTPPRSSRGETQYF.